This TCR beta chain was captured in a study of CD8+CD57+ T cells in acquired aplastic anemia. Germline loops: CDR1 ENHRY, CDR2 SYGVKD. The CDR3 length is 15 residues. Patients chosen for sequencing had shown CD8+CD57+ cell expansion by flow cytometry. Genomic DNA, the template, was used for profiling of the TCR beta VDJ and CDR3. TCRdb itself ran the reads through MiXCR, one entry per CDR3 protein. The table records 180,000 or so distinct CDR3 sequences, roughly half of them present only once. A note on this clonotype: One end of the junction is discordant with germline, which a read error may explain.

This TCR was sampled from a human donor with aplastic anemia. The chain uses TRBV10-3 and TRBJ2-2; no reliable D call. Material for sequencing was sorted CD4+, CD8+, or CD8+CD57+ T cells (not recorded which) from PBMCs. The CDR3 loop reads CAIGESGKNTGELFF. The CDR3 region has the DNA TGTGCCATCGGTGAGTCGGGCAAGAACACCGGGGAGCTGTTTTTT.